What follows is one TCR beta chain and its context. This entry is derived from a study of shared clonotypes between healthy human individuals. V shed 1 base, J shed 5 bases, and the junction held 3 bases outside the gene matches. The CDR3 is 15 residues long. Germline-derived CDR1 and CDR2 are SSHAT and FNYEAQ (reference sequence). TCRdb's copy holds only in-frame clones and misses some; the assay was immunoSEQ multiplex PCR. The top ten clones hold 0.39% of a sample with 2.3 million or so clones, just over 90% of them seen once. The specimen was naive CD4+ T cells from PBMCs. Indicated subset: CD45RA+ positively selected. The TCR originated in a man aged 18 to 30 in good health. Some clones in this sample may be carry-over from other donors' samples. The chain is built from TRBV7-7 and TRBJ2-1; 9 nucleotides agree with TRBD2. The CDR3: CASSLGLAANNEQFF. DNA of the CDR3: TGTGCCAGCAGCTTAGGACTAGCGGCGAACAATGAGCAGTTCTTC. Combining the CDR3 with reference TRBV7-7 and TRBJ2-1 gives the whole variable domain GAGVSQSPRYKVTKRGQDVTLRCDPISSHATLYWYQQALGQGPEFLTYFNYEAQPDKSGLPSDRFSAERPEGSISTLTIQRTEQRDSAMYRCASSLGLAANNEQFFGPGTRLTVL.